Presented here are 10 T cell receptor beta chains from one specimen sequenced in a study of identical twins. TCRdb used MiXCR to reprocess the 5' RACE reads, holding one entry per CDR3 protein. In the table there are 300,000 to 400,000 distinct CDR3 sequences, roughly an eighth of which are singletons. This sample also belongs to another study, concerning yellow fever vaccine responses in identical twins.

Sequenced: CD8+ T cells sorted from blood. Every receptor here comes from a woman aged 18 to 35 in good health.

The V call is TRBV2, the J call TRBJ2-1; TRBD1 aligns across 8 bases. Germline-derived CDR1 and CDR2 are SNHLY and FYNNEI. After removal of 4 bases from V and 16 bases from J, the junction contained 21 bases not matched to a gene. The CDR3 spans 16 residues. CDR3 loop: CASSGSVATGVDERFF. CDR3 in DNA: TGTGCCAGCAGTGGGAGCGTCGCGACAGGGGTGGATGAGCGTTTCTTC.

J is TRBJ2-7 and V is TRBV20-1, with 10 bases matching TRBD2. V was clipped by 2 bases and J by 1 base; unmatched bases: 2. The V gene's germline CDR1 is DFQATT and CDR2 SNEGSKA (reference sequence). The CDR3 spans 14 residues. The CDR3 loop reads CSARLAGDSYEQYV. The CDR3 coding sequence is TGCAGTGCTAGACTAGCGGGGGATTCCTACGAGCAGTACGTC.

This chain joins TRBV27 and TRBJ2-7, with D uncertain. V shed 8 bases and J shed 0 bases, with 14 bases lying between them. The CDR3 is made up of 14 amino acids. Germline-derived CDR1 and CDR2 are MNHEY and SMNVEV (reference sequence). The CDR3 protein is CASSPDGFSYEQYV. The CDR3 bases are TGTGCCAGCTCCCCCGATGGGTTCTCCTACGAGCAGTACGTC.

This clonotype was seen many times. This chain links TRBV12-3 or TRBV12-4 with TRBJ2-1; no reliable D call. The CDR3 spans 13 residues. Trimming shortened V by 7 bases and J by 9 bases, and 16 bases separated the two germline ends. CDR3 loop: CASTVGGVAEQFF. The CDR3 DNA sequence: TGTGCCAGCACCGTGGGTGGGGTGGCTGAGCAGTTCTTC.

This clonotype appeared many times. The rearrangement uses TRBV7-9 and TRBJ2-3, with no clear D. The CDR3 contains 14 residues. The V end was cut by 5 bases, the J end by 0 bases, with 9 bases between. CDR1 SEHNR and CDR2 FQNEAQ come from the germline V gene (reference sequence). The CDR3 here is CASSEQTSTDTQYF. CDR3 DNA sequence: TGTGCCAGCAGCGAGCAAACTAGCACAGATACGCAGTATTTT.

The rearrangement links TRBV12-3 or TRBV12-4 to TRBJ2-3; D gene unclear. The V end lost 3 bases, the J end lost 5 bases, and 6 bases lay between the germline ends. The CDR3 spans 12 residues. The CDR3 sequence: CASSFIRDTQYF. The CDR3 nucleotides read TGTGCCAGCAGTTTTATCAGAGATACGCAGTATTTT.

Only a few counts were recorded for this clonotype. The chain has TRBV27 and TRBJ2-7, with 7 bases matching TRBD2. The CDR3 runs 15 residues. J lost 0 bases, V lost 0 bases, and 2 bases had no gene match. The germline V gene encodes CDR1 MNHEY and CDR2 SMNVEV (reference sequence). DNA for the CDR3: TGTGCCAGCAGTTTATCGGGCGGGAGCTCCTACGAGCAGTACTTC. It specifies CASSLSGGSSYEQYF.

This chain links TRBV25-1 with TRBJ1-2; possible D gene TRBD1, 5 bases. Germline V lookup: CDR1 MGHDK, CDR2 SYGVNS. Trimming shortened V by 6 bases and J by 2 bases, and 7 bases separated the two germline ends. This CDR3 region has 12 residues. The CDR3 DNA reads as TGTGCCAGCAGGGACATAAACTATGGCTACACCTTC. It translates to CASRDINYGYTF.

This sequence joins TRBV2 and TRBJ2-7; D could derive from TRBD1 or TRBD2 (5 bases each). Germline V gene sequence: CDR1 SNHLY, CDR2 FYNNEI. This CDR3 is built from 12 residues. V shed 8 bases and J shed 5 bases, with 13 bases lying between them. CDR3 loop: CASLGGHDEQYF. CDR3 in DNA: TGTGCCAGCCTTGGGGGTCACGACGAGCAGTACTTC.

This clonotype was counted many times. The chain couples TRBV12-3 or TRBV12-4 to TRBJ2-4; 13 bases align to TRBD2. V dropped 5 bases and J dropped 2; count of bases not matched to a gene: 9. The CDR3 length is 18 residues. CDR3 in amino acids: CASSATSGRAGSKNIQYF. The CDR3 region has the DNA TGTGCCAGCAGTGCTACTAGCGGGAGGGCGGGTTCCAAAAACATTCAGTACTTC.